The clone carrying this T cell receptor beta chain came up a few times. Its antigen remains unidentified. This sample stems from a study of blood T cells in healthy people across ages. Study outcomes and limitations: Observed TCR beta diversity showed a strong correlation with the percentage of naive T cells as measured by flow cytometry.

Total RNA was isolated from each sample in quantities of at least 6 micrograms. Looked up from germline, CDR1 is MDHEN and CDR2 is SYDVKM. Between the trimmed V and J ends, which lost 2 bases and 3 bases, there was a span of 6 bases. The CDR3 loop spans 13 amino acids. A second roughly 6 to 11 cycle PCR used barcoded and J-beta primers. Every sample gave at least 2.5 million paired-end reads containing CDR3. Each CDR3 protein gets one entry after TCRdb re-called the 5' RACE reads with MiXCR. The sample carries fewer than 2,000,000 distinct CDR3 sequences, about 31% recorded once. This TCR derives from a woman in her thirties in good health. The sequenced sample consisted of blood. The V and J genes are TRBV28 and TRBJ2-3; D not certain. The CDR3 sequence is CASSLMLTDTQYF. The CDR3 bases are TGTGCCAGCAGTTTAATGCTAACAGATACGCAGTATTTT.